The 7 T cell receptor beta chains listed next were all sequenced from one sample in a study of blood T cells in healthy people across ages. Sample-barcoded 5' priming and a J-beta primer mix drove a second PCR of 7 to 11 cycles. MiXCR, applied by TCRdb to the 5' RACE reads, yields one record per CDR3 protein. Of about 1 million distinct CDR3 sequences listed, 40% to 55% are singletons. The sequencing input was blood. These receptors came from a woman aged 60-75 years in good health.

The rearrangement links TRBV15 to TRBJ2-7; 9 nucleotides agree with TRBD1. The CDR3 loop spans 13 amino acids. V dropped 4 bases and J dropped 3; count of bases not matched to a gene: 1. Germline V gives CDR1 LNHNV, CDR2 YYDKDF (reference sequence). The CDR3 sequence is CATSKDRGYEQYF. CDR3 coding DNA: TGTGCCACCAGCAAGGACAGGGGCTACGAGCAGTACTTC. The entire variable domain, with the rest obtained from reference TRBV15 and TRBJ2-7, is as follows: DAMVIQNPRYQVTQFGKPVTLSCSQTLNHNVMYWYQQKSSQAPKLLFHYYDKDFNNEADTPDNFQSRRPNTSFCFLDIRSPGLGDTAMYLCATSKDRGYEQYFGPGTRLTVT.

This clonotype occurred once. The chain carries TRBV5-1 and TRBJ2-7; D perhaps matches TRBD2 (5 bases). Germline V CDR1 and CDR2: SGHRS, YFSETQ. CDR3 size: 15 residues. Trimming took 5 bases from V and 2 from J, leaving 17 bases between them. DNA of the CDR3: TGCGCCAGCAGTCCGATGGTCAGCGGTCCCTACGAGCAGTACTTC. Protein: CASSPMVSGPYEQYF.

The chain couples TRBV6-1 to TRBJ1-2, with D possibly matching TRBD1 (6 bases). V lost 2 bases to trimming and J lost 8 bases, with 9 bases between them. Per the germline V gene, CDR1 is MNHNS and CDR2 is SASEGT. The CDR3 has 12 residues. CDR3 sequence: CASSERGLGYTF. CDR3 nucleotide sequence: TGTGCCAGCAGTGAACGGGGGCTAGGCTACACCTTC.

The V and J genes are TRBV7-3 and TRBJ1-2; a possible D gene is TRBD1 (5 bases). V lost 5 bases to trimming and J lost 4 bases, with 11 bases between them. Germline CDR1 is SGHTA and CDR2 is FQGTGA. This CDR3 has 13 amino acids. CDR3 amino acids: CASSGGFGYGYTF. CDR3 nucleotides: TGTGCCAGCAGCGGGGGGTTTGGCTATGGCTACACCTTC.

The J gene is TRBJ2-3, the V gene TRBV6-1; 11 nucleotides line up with TRBD2. Trimming took 6 bases from V and 5 from J; bases not matched to a gene: 10. This CDR3 has 16 residues. The germline gives CDR1 MNHNS, CDR2 SASEGT. CDR3 bases: TGTGCCAGCAGAGAGAAACTAGCGGGAGCGGTAGATACGCAGTATTTT. It yields the protein CASREKLAGAVDTQYF.

V is TRBV10-1 and J is TRBJ2-5; 12 bases map to TRBD2. This CDR3 comprises 16 residues. Trimming at V came to 0 bases and at J to 5 bases, leaving 4 bases not matched to a gene. Germline CDR1 WNHNN, CDR2 SYGVQD (reference sequence). CDR3 in amino acids: CASSESPLAGGETQYF. CDR3 DNA sequence: TGCGCCAGCAGTGAGTCGCCACTAGCGGGAGGCGAGACCCAGTACTTC.

This clonotype has only a few counts. This chain uses TRBV5-1 with TRBJ2-5; TRBD2 matches 14 bases. With V trimmed by 7 bases and J by 4 bases, 9 bases remained unmatched. Germline CDR1 reads SGHRS; CDR2 reads YFSETQ. The CDR3 spans 16 residues. The DNA for the CDR3 is TGCGCCAGCGTCCCGGGACTAGCGGGAGACGGAGAGACCCAGTACTTC. Translating it yields CASVPGLAGDGETQYF.